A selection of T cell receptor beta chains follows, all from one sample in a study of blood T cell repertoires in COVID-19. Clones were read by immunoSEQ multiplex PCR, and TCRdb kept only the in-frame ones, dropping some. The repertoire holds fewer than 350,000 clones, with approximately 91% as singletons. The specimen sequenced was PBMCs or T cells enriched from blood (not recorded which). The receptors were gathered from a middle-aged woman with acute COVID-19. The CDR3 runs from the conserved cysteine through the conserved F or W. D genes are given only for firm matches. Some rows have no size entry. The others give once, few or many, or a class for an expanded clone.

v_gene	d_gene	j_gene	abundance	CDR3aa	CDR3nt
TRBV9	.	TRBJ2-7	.	CATIDRQSSYEQYF	TGTGCCACGATAGACAGGCAGAGCTCCTACGAGCAGTACTTC
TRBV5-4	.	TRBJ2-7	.	CASSLNPAVREQYF	TGTGCCAGCAGCTTGAATCCGGCCGTGAGGGAGCAGTACTTC
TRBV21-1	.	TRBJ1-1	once	CASSKEVGDIMNTEAFF	TGTGCCAGCAGCAAAGAGGTGGGGGACATAATGAACACTGAAGCTTTCTTT
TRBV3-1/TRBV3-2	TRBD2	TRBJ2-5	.	CASSHGGAGETQYF	TGTGCCAGCAGCCACGGGGGGGCCGGGGAGACCCAGTACTTC
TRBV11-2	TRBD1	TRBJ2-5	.	CASSLARGPKTQYF	TGTGCCAGCAGCTTAGCCAGGGGGCCTAAGACCCAGTACTTC
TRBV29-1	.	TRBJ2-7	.	CSTKTRGSYEQYF	TGCAGCACCAAAACGCGGGGATCCTACGAGCAGTACTTC
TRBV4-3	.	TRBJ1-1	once	CASSQEAGSTEAFF	TGCGCCAGCAGCCAAGAGGCTGGGAGCACTGAAGCTTTCTTT
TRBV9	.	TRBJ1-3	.	CASSKNYVDSVLENTIYF	TGTGCCAGCAGCAAAAACTACGTTGACAGTGTTCTAGAAAACACCATATATTTT
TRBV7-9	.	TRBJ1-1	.	CASSLAIRPEAFF	TGTGCCAGCAGCTTAGCAATCAGGCCTGAAGCTTTCTTT
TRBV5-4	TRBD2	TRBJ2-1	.	CASSLRGGSYNEQFF	TGTGCCAGCAGCCTGCGGGGGGGCTCCTACAATGAGCAGTTCTTC
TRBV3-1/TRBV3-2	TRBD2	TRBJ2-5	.	CASSRSGRGGLEETQYF	TGTGCCAGCAGCAGATCTGGGCGGGGGGGCCTGGAGGAGACCCAGTACTTC
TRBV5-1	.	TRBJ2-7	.	CASSFVGAIEQYF	TGCGCCAGCAGCTTCGTGGGGGCCATCGAGCAGTACTTC
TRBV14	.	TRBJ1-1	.	CASSLFMNTEAFF	TGTGCCAGCAGCCTGTTCATGAACACTGAAGCTTTCTTT
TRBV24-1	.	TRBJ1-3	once	CATSDPRGRGRGADGNTIYF	TGTGCCACCAGTGATCCCCGGGGACGGGGTCGGGGGGCGGATGGAAACACCATATATTTT
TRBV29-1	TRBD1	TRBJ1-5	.	CSVRQGSNQPQHF	TGCAGCGTTCGACAGGGTAGCAATCAGCCCCAGCATTTT
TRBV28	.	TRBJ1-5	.	CASSRHGDNQPQHF	TGTGCCAGCAGTCGACACGGGGACAATCAGCCCCAGCATTTT
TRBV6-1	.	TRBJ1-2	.	CASSEATGTYGYTF	TGTGCCAGCAGTGAAGCAACAGGGACCTATGGCTACACCTTC
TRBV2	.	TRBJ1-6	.	CASSEARGYNSPLHF	TGTGCCAGCAGTGAAGCGCGAGGTTATAATTCACCCCTCCACTTT
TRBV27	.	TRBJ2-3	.	CASSLSRGSPGGHTDTQYF	TGTGCCAGCAGTTTATCCCGTGGCTCTCCGGGGGGACACACAGATACGCAGTATTTT
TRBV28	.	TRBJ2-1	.	CASRPSPDPGDEQFF	TGTGCCTCTCGGCCCAGTCCCGACCCAGGCGATGAGCAGTTCTTC
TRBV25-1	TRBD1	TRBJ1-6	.	CASSGPGQGADNSPLHF	TGTGCCAGCAGTGGCCCGGGACAGGGGGCCGATAATTCACCCCTCCACTTT
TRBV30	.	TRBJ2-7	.	CAWSTDSYEQYF	TGTGCCTGGTCTACGGACAGCTACGAGCAGTACTTC
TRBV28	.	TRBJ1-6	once	CASSLPTGYNSPLHF	TGTGCCAGCAGTTTACCGACAGGATATAATTCACCCCTCCACTTT
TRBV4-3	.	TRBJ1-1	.	CASSPWGGNTEAFF	TGCGCCAGCAGCCCCTGGGGCGGAAACACTGAAGCTTTCTTT
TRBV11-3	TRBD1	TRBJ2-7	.	CASSPPGTGSYEQYF	TGTGCCAGCAGCCCTCCCGGGACAGGGAGCTACGAGCAGTACTTC
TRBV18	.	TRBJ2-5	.	CASSPRGETQYF	TGTGCCAGCTCACCTAGAGGAGAGACCCAGTACTTC
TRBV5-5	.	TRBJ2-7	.	CASSLSLTSSSYEQYF	TGTGCCAGCAGCTTATCGTTGACATCCAGCTCCTACGAGCAGTACTTC
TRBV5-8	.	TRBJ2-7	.	CASSLRRGEQYF	TGTGCCAGCAGCTTGAGGCGAGGCGAGCAGTACTTC
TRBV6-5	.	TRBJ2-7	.	CASSYSRDTSYEQYF	TGTGCCAGCAGTTACTCTCGTGACACCTCCTACGAGCAGTACTTC
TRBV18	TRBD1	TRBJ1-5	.	CASSDRGERSNQPQHF	TGTGCCAGCTCAGACAGGGGGGAACGGAGCAATCAGCCCCAGCATTTT
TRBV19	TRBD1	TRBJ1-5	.	CATARDRNQPQHF	TGTGCCACTGCCAGGGACAGGAATCAGCCCCAGCATTTT
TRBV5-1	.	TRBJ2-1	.	CASSLQTDGNEQFF	TGCGCCAGCAGCCTTCAGACAGACGGCAATGAGCAGTTCTTC
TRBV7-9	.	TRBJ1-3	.	CASSSGGTGNTIYF	TGTGCCAGCAGCTCCGGGGGTACTGGAAACACCATATATTTT
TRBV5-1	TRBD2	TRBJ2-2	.	CASSSLGTRDATGELFF	TGCGCCAGCAGCTCCCTAGGGACTAGGGATGCTACCGGGGAGCTGTTTTTT
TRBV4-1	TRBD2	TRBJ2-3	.	CASSRAGLAGALSTDTQYF	TGCGCCAGCAGCCGCGCCGGACTAGCGGGAGCCCTAAGCACAGATACGCAGTATTTT
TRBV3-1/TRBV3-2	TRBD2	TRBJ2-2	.	CASSQEYPAGGTGELFF	TGTGCCAGCAGCCAAGAATATCCAGCGGGAGGCACCGGGGAGCTGTTTTTT
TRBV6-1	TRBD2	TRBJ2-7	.	CASSVGAGVGAYEQYF	TGTGCCAGCAGTGTAGGAGCGGGAGTTGGCGCCTACGAGCAGTACTTC
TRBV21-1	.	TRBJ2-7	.	CASSKECRDEQYF	TGTGCCAGCAGCAAAGAATGTCGGGACGAGCAGTACTTC
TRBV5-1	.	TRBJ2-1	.	CASTQGGGEQFF	TGCGCCAGCACACAGGGAGGGGGTGAGCAGTTCTTC
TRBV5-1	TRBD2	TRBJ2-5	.	CASSISGGYGETQYF	TGCGCCAGCAGCATTAGCGGGGGGTACGGGGAGACCCAGTACTTC
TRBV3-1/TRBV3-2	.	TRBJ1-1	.	CASSQYEPNTEAFF	TGTGCCAGCAGCCAGTATGAGCCGAACACTGAAGCTTTCTTT
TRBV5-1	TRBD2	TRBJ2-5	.	CASSLVAGGPKVNF	TGCGCCAGCAGCTTGGTAGCGGGGGGGCCTAAAGTAAACTTC
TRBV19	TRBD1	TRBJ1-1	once	CASSLNGQGNTEAFF	TGTGCCAGTAGTCTGAACGGACAGGGGAACACTGAAGCTTTCTTT
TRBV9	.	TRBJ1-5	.	CASSVAKAGPQHF	TGTGCCAGCAGCGTAGCGAAAGCCGGGCCCCAGCATTTT
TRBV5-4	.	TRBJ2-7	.	CASSLRQGNYEQYF	TGTGCCAGCAGCTTGAGGCAGGGAAACTACGAGCAGTACTTC
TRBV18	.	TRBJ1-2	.	CASSLAAANYGYTF	TGTGCCAGCTCGTTGGCGGCAGCTAACTATGGCTACACCTTC
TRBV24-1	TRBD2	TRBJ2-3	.	CATSPGGRDTQYF	TGTGCCACTTCACCGGGGGGGAGGGACACGCAGTATTTT
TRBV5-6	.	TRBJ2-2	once	CASSPSQGRSTGELFF	TGTGCCAGCAGCCCATCACAGGGCCGGAGCACCGGGGAGCTGTTTTTT